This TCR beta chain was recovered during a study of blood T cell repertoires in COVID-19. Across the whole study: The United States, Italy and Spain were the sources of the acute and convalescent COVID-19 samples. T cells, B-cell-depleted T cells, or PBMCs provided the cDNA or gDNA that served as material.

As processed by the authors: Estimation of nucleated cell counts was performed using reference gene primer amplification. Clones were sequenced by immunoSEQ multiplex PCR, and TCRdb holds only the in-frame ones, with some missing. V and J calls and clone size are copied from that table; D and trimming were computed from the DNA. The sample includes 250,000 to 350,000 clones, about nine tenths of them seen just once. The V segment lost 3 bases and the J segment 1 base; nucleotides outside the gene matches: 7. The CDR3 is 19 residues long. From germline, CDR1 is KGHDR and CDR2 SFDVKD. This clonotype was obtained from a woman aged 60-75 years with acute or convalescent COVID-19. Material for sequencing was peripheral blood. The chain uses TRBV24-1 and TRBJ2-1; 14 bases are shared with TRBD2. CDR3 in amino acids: CATSDRGLAGGTSYNEQFF. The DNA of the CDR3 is TGTGCCACCAGTGATCGAGGACTAGCGGGAGGAACGTCCTACAATGAGCAGTTCTTC.